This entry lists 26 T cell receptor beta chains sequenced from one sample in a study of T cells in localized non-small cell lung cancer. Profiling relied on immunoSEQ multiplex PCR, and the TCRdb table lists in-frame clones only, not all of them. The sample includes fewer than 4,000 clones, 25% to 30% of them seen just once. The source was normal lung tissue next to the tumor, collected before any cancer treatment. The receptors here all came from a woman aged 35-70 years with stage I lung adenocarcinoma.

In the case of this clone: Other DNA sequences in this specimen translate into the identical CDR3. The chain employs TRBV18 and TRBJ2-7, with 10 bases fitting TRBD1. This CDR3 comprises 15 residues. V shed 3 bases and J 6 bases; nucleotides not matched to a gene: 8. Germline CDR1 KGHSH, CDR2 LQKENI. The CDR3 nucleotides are TGTGCCAGCTCACCCGGGAGGGACAGGGGTTCCGAGCAGTACTTC. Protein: CASSPGRDRGSEQYF.

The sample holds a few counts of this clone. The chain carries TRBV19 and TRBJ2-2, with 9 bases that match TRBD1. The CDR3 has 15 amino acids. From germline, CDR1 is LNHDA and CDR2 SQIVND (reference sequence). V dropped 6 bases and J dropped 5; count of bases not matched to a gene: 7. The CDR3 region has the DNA TGTGCCAGTAGAGAACAGGGGGCGTGGACCGGGGAGCTGTTTTTT. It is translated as CASREQGAWTGELFF.

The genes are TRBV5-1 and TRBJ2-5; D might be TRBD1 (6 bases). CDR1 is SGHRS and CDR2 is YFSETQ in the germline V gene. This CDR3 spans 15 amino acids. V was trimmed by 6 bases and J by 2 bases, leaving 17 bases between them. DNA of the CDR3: TGCGCCAGCATGGTTTTAGGACAGATACAAGAGACCCAGTACTTC. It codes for CASMVLGQIQETQYF.

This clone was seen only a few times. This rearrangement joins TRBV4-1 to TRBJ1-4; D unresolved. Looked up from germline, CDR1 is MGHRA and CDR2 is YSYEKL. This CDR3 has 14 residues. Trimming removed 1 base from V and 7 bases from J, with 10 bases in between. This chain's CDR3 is CASSQGAVGEKLFF. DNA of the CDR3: TGCGCCAGCAGCCAAGGGGCAGTTGGTGAAAAACTGTTTTTT.

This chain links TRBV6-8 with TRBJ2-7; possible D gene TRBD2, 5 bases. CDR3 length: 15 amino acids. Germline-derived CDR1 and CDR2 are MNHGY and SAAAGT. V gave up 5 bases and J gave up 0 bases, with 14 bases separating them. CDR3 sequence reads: CASSAPEGGSYEQYF. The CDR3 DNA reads TGTGCCAGCAGTGCCCCCGAGGGTGGCTCCTACGAGCAGTACTTC.

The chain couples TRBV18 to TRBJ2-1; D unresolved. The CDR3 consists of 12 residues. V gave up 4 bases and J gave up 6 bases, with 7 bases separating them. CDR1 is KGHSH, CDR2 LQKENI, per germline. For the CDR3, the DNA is TGTGCCAGCTCACAGGGTTCCAATGAGCAGTTCTTC. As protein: CASSQGSNEQFF.

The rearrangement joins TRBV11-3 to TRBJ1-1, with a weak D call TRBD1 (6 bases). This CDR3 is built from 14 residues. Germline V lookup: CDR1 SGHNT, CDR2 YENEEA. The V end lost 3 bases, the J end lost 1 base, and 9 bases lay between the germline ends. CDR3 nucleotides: TGTGCCAGCAGCTTGGTAGGGGGGAACACTGAAGCTTTCTTT. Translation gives CASSLVGGNTEAFF.

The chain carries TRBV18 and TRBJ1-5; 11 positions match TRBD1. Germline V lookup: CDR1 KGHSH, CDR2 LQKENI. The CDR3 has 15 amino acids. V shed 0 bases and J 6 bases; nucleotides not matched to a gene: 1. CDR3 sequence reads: CASSPPGQGGQPQHF. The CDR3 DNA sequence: TGTGCCAGCTCACCACCGGGACAGGGGGGTCAGCCCCAGCATTTT.

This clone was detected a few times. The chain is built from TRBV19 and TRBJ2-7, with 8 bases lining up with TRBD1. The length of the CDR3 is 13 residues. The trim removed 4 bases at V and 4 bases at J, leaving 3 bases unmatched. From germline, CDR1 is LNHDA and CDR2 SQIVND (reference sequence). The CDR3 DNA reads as TGTGCCAGTAGTAACAGGGGGGTGTACGAGCAGTACTTC. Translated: CASSNRGVYEQYF. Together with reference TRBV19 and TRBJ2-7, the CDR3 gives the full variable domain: DGGITQSPKYLFRKEGQNVTLSCEQNLNHDAMYWYRQDPGQGLRLIYYSQIVNDFQKGDIAEGYSVSREKKESFPLTVTSAQKNPTAFYLCASSNRGVYEQYFGPGTRLTVT.

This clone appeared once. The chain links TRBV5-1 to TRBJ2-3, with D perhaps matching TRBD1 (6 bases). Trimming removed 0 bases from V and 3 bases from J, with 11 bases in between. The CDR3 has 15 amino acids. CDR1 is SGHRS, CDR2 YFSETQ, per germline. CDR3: CASSLAGEVTDTQYF. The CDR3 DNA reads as TGCGCCAGCAGCTTGGCAGGGGAAGTAACAGATACGCAGTATTTT.

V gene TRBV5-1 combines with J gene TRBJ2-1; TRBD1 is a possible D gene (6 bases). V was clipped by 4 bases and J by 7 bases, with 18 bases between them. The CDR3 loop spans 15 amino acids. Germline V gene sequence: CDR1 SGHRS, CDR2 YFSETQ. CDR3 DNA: TGCGCCAGCAGCCTAGAGCCGACCCAGGGGAATGAGCAGTTCTTC. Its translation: CASSLEPTQGNEQFF.

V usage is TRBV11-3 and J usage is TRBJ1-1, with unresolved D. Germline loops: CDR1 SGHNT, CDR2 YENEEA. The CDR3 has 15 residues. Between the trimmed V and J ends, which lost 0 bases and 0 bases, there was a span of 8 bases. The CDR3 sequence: CASSLESAMNTEAFF. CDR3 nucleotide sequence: TGTGCCAGCAGCTTAGAATCAGCTATGAACACTGAAGCTTTCTTT.

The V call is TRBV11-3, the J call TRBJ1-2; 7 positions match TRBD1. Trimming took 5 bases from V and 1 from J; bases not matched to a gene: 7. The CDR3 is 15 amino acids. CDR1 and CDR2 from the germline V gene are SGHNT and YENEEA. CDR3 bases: TGTGCCAGCAGCCCTGGGACAGCGAATAACTATGGCTACACCTTC. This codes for CASSPGTANNYGYTF.

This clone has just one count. CDR3 DNA sequence: TGCGCCAGCTCCTCGAGGGGGGCAAGGAACACTGAAGCTTTCTTT. Its translation is CASSSRGARNTEAFF. The rearrangement links TRBV5-1 to TRBJ1-1; possible D gene TRBD1, 6 bases. CDR3 length: 15 residues. Germline V gives CDR1 SGHRS, CDR2 YFSETQ. Deletions cut 7 bases from V and 1 base from J, with 17 bases between. Based on the CDR3 plus reference TRBV5-1 and TRBJ1-1, the full variable domain is KAGVTQTPRYLIKTRGQQVTLSCSPISGHRSVSWYQQTPGQGLQFLFEYFSETQRNKGNFPGRFSGRQFSNSRSEMNVSTLELGDSALYLCASSSRGARNTEAFFGQGTRLTVV.

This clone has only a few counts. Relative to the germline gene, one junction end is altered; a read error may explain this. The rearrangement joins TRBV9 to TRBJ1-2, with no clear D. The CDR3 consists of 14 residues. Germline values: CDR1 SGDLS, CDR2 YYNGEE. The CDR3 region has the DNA TGTGCCAGCAGTGTAGGAGCAGGACCCTATGGCTACACCTTC. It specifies CASSVGAGPYGYTF.

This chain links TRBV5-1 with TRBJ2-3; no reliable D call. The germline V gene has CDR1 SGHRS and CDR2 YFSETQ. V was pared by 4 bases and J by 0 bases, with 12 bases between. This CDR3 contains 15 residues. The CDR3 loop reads CASSPLFDSTDTQYF. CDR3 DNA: TGCGCCAGCAGCCCTCTGTTCGACAGCACAGATACGCAGTATTTT.

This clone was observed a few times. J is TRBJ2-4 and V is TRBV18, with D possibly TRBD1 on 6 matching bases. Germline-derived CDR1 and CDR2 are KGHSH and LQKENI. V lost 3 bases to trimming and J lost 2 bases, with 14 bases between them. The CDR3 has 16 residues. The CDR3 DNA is TGTGCCAGCTCACCCCCGGCGACAGGCCCCAAAAACATTCAGTACTTC. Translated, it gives CASSPPATGPKNIQYF.

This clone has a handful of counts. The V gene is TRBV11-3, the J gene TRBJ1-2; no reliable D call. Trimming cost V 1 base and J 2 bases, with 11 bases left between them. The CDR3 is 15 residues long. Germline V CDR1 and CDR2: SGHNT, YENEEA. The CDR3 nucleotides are TGTGCCAGCAGCTTAGGACGGGGTAGAAACTATGGCTACACCTTC. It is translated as CASSLGRGRNYGYTF.

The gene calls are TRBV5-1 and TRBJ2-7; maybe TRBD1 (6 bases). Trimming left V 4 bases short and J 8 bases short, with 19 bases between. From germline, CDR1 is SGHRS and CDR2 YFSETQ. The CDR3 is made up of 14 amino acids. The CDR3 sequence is CASSVRTAGDKQYF. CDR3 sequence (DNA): TGCGCCAGCAGCGTTAGGACAGCCGGTGACAAGCAGTACTTC.

CDR3 sequence (DNA): TGTGCCAGTAGGACTCGAATGAACACTGAAGCTTTCTTT. Its protein product is CASRTRMNTEAFF. The chain has TRBV19 and TRBJ1-1; D is unresolved. The V end lost 6 bases, the J end lost 0 bases, and 8 bases lay between the germline ends. This CDR3 contains 13 residues. Germline CDR1 and CDR2: LNHDA and SQIVND (reference sequence).

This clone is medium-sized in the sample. CDR3 region: CASSSPGLAGGYNEQFF. CDR3 in DNA: TGTGCCAGCAGCTCCCCGGGACTAGCGGGAGGCTACAATGAGCAGTTCTTC. The chain couples TRBV11-3 to TRBJ2-1, with TRBD2 matching 15 bases. This CDR3 contains 17 residues. Germline V CDR1 and CDR2: SGHNT, YENEEA. J was trimmed by 3 bases and V by 4 bases; bases with no gene match: 4.

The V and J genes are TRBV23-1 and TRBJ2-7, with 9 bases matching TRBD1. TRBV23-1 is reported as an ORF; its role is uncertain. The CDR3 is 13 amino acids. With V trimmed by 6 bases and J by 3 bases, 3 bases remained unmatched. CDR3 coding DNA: TGCGCCAGCAGCTTGGGACAGGGCTACGAGCAGTACTTC. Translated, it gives CASSLGQGYEQYF.

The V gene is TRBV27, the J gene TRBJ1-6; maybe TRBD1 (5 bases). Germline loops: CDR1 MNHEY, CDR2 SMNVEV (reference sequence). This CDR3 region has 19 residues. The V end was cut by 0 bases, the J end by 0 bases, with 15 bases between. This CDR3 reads CASSLSGGPGSSYNSPLHF. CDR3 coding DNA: TGTGCCAGCAGTTTATCCGGGGGTCCCGGTAGCTCCTATAATTCACCCCTCCACTTT.

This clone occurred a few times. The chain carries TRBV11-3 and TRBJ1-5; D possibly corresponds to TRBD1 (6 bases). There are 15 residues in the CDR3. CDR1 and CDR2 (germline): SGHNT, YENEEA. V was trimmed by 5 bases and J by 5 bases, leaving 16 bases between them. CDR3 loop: CASSLQGARYQPQHF. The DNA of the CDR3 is TGTGCCAGCAGCCTACAGGGAGCCCGATATCAGCCCCAGCATTTT.

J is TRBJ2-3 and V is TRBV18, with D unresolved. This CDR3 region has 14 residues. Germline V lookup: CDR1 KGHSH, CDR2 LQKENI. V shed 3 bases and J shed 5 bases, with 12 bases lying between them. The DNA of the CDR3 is TGTGCCAGCTCACCTCTTCTTTTCGAAGATACGCAGTATTTT. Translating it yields CASSPLLFEDTQYF.

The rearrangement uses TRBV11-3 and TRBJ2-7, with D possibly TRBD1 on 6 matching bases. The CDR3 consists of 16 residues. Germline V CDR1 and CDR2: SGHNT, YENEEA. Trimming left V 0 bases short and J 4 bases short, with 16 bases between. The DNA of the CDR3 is TGTGCCAGCAGCTTAGATCTAGCCAGGGGTCGGTACGAGCAGTACTTC. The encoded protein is CASSLDLARGRYEQYF. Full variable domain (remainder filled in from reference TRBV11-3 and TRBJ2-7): EAGVVQSPRYKIIEKKQPVAFWCNPISGHNTLYWYLQNLGQGPELLIRYENEEAVDDSQLPKDRFSAERLKGVDSTLKIQPAELGDSAVYLCASSLDLARGRYEQYFGPGTRLTVT.